This TCR beta chain was sequenced in a study of siplizumab effects on memory and regulatory T cells. Study-level results: Siplizumab significantly reduced alloreactive sequences traceable to unstimulated CD4+ memory cells. The suppressive capacity of proliferating Tregs from siplizumab cultures remained unconfirmed.

Using immunoSEQ multiplex PCR, the repertoire was profiled, and TCRdb retains in-frame clones only, with some absent. The sample records around 99,000 clones, around 90% being singletons. In this sample, this clone turned up a few times. No antigen is known for it. This CDR3 has 10 amino acids. Trimming left V 6 bases short and J 6 bases short, with 5 bases between. Germline lookup yields CDR1 MNHNS and CDR2 SASEGT. This TCR was sampled from a human donor in good health. Input material: Tregs sorted from blood. The genes are TRBV6-1 and TRBJ1-2; D unclear. The CDR3 nucleotides read TGTGCCAGCAGCCCGGATGGCTACACCTTC. Its translation is CASSPDGYTF.